The rows below give T cell receptor beta chains drawn from one sample of a study of T cells in Graves' hyperthyroidism and ophthalmopathy. In TCRdb, the multiplex PCR reads were re-called with MiXCR into one record per CDR3 protein. The sample shows over 550,000 distinct CDR3 sequences, roughly 17% of them seen only once. Sequenced: blood. Receptors originate from a woman under 30 with Graves' hyperthyroidism. Both conserved end residues are trimmed from each CDR3.

>TRBV11-2|TRBJ1-4
ASSLAGRFNEKLF
>TRBV12-3/TRBV12-4|TRBJ2-3
ASSFPGQGQGDTQY
>TRBV12-3/TRBV12-4|TRBJ1-1
ATDQLERVNTEAF
>TRBV28|TRBJ1-2
ASWTGRDGYT
>TRBV28|TRBJ2-2
ASSLLGGAGTGELF
>TRBV4-2|TRBJ1-2
ASSQTTGGSYGYT
>TRBV2|TRBJ2-7
ASSGDDPRGYEQY
>TRBV5-1|TRBJ2-2
ASSLGLVNTGELF
>TRBV10-2|TRBJ2-7
ASSEVKVGEQY
>TRBV2|TRBJ2-5
ASSDVRGQGAQY
>TRBV3-1|TRBJ2-4
ASSQDIGRRNIQY
>TRBV13|TRBJ2-1
ASSVGTSGPNEQF
>TRBV12-3/TRBV12-4|TRBJ1-3
ASSLKSGPGRLSGNTIY
>TRBV12-3/TRBV12-4|TRBJ1-1
ASSLADLMNTEAF
>TRBV7-2|TRBJ2-3
ASSRGRASTDTQY
>TRBV6-1|TRBJ1-5
ASSISRGGNQPQH
>TRBV20-1|TRBJ2-7
TGGSVCYEQY
>TRBV29-1|TRBJ1-4
SVAPEGSNEKLF
>TRBV3-1|TRBJ2-1
ASSQDSGITYNEQF
>TRBV25-1|TRBJ1-1
ASSEPTGDRTEAF
>TRBV20-1|TRBJ2-5
SAMETSGKGETQY
>TRBV18|TRBJ2-7
ASSPDRFSYEQY
>TRBV7-9|TRBJ1-1
ASSLGLLGTEAF
>TRBV6-4|TRBJ1-5
ASSETTSNQPQH
>TRBV7-8|TRBJ2-3
ASSSRQGFTDTQY
>TRBV27|TRBJ1-6
ASSVTGRTPNSPLH
>TRBV5-1|TRBJ1-2
ASSLASSTAAYYT
>TRBV6-1|TRBJ2-7
ASSWQGLAEPTEQY
>TRBV5-1|TRBJ2-2
ASSSSSGRGTGELF
>TRBV29-1|TRBJ2-5
SVVLGGLLETQY
>TRBV29-1|TRBJ2-5
SVEEQGAGETQY
>TRBV3-1|TRBJ2-1
ASSLGLAGLYNEQF
>TRBV12-5|TRBJ2-1
ASGLITSGGAHEQF
>TRBV12-3/TRBV12-4|TRBJ2-1
ASSPKAGGPGNEQF
>TRBV12-3/TRBV12-4|TRBJ1-2
ASSFGRPSYGYT
>TRBV20-1|TRBJ2-7
SARLDRGLNEQY
>TRBV28|TRBJ2-7
ASSFGDLPSYEQY
>TRBV6-5|TRBJ2-5
ASSYSQGWGETQY
>TRBV20-1|TRBJ2-1
SASRGNYNEQF
>TRBV12-3/TRBV12-4|TRBJ1-3
ASSHPGQSDSGNTIY
>TRBV14|TRBJ2-6
ASSHWRSGANVLT
>TRBV6-1|TRBJ2-7
ASISPARGGARNYEQY
>TRBV20-1|TRBJ2-7
SATRQGTGEQY
>TRBV4-1|TRBJ1-1
ASSQVNMGFSEQAF
>TRBV12-3/TRBV12-4|TRBJ1-1
ASTDRVNTEAF